This T cell receptor beta chain stems from a study of CD8 T cells in Susac syndrome. The RNA input was about 0.5 to 1 ug, and it was reverse transcribed with random hexamers. Amplification of TCR beta CDR3 was carried out by immunoSEQ multiplex PCR, which covered 54 Vbeta and 13 Jbeta segments. TCRdb passed the immunoSEQ multiplex PCR reads through MiXCR, listing each CDR3 protein once. The table shows under 200,000 distinct CDR3 sequences, with about 91% occurring only once. Sequencing targeted TCR beta in T cells from blood (CD8+ and CD4+). Bulk CD8+ and CD4+ cells came from magnetic negative isolation; CD8+ TEMRA by FACS. What was sequenced was CD4+ T cells from PBMCs. This clonotype was sampled from a human donor with Susac syndrome.

Here the CDR3 reads CASSSDRGSVEQYF. Here the CDR3 DNA reads TGTGCCAGCAGCTCCGACAGGGGTTCGGTCGAGCAGTACTTC. The chain combines TRBV11-2 with TRBJ2-7, with 8 bases fitting TRBD1. CDR1 SGHAT and CDR2 FQNNGV come from the germline V gene. V shed 4 bases and J 6 bases; nucleotides not matched to a gene: 8. The CDR3 is made up of 14 amino acids.